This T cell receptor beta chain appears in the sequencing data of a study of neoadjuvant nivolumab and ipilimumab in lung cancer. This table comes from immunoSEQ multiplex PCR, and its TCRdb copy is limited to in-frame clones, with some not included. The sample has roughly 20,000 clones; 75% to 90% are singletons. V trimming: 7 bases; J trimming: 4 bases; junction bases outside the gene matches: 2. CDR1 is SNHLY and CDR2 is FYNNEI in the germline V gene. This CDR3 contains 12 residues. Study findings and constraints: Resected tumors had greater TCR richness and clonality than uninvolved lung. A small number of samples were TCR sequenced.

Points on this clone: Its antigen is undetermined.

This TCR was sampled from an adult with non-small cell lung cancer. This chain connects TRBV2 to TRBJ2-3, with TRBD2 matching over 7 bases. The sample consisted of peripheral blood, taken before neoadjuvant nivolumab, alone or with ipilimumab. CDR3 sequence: CASNREADTQYF. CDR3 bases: TGTGCCAGCAACCGGGAGGCAGATACGCAGTATTTT.